In this sample, the clone carrying this T cell receptor beta chain turned up a few times. Unique molecular identifiers tagged individual cDNA molecules. TCRdb recomputed calls from the 5' RACE reads with MiXCR, one row per CDR3 protein. The sample contains about 80,000 distinct CDR3 sequences, around 11% of which appear only once. Germline V gene lookup returns CDR1 DFQATT and CDR2 SNEGSKA (reference sequence). This CDR3 spans 14 amino acids. Trimming removed 3 bases from V and 0 bases from J, with 12 bases in between. This specimen comes from a study of early T cells in non-severe SARS-CoV-2 infection.

This clonotype was sampled from an adult who was a healthcare worker with PCR-confirmed SARS-CoV-2 infection or an uninfected control (not recorded which). V usage is TRBV20-1 and J usage is TRBJ2-7; D is ambiguous. Sequenced material: whole blood. CDR3: CSARTRTSSYEQYF. The CDR3 DNA reads TGCAGTGCTAGGACTCGAACGAGCTCCTACGAGCAGTACTTC.